A selection of T cell receptor beta chains follows, all from one sample in a study of cytomegalovirus exposure and HLA in healthy donors. Assay: immunoSEQ multiplex PCR; the TCRdb copy retains only in-frame clones and omits some. Of about 150,000 clones listed, about 9.1% are singletons. Sequenced sample: PBMCs. Receptors were obtained from a woman in her forties in good health and CMV-seropositive. Both conserved end residues are part of each CDR3. Fields, in order: J gene, clone size, D gene, V gene, CDR3 DNA, CDR3 protein. D genes are given only for firm matches. Size tells how often a clone was seen (once, few, many) or the class of an expanded clone, and some rows leave it out.

>TRBJ2-3|.|.|TRBV7-2
TGTGCCAGCAGCTACACAGGGAAAGATACGCAGTATTTT
CASSYTGKDTQYF
>TRBJ2-7|.|.|TRBV5-1
TGCGCCAGCAGCTCGTCGCCGGGTGAGGCCGAGCAGTACTTC
CASSSSPGEAEQYF
>TRBJ1-5|few|.|TRBV5-8
TGTGCCAGCAGCTTGGATTGGGCAGGGGATGGCAATCAGCCCCAGCATTTT
CASSLDWAGDGNQPQHF
>TRBJ1-1|few|TRBD1|TRBV5-4
TGTGCCAGCAGCTTGGACGGTTACAGGGGGCGCGGCGTTCCTGAAGCTTTCTTT
CASSLDGYRGRGVPEAFF
>TRBJ1-1|.|.|TRBV29-1
TGCAGCGTTGAAGTGGCGGGGAGTCTGGAAGCTTTCTTT
CSVEVAGSLEAFF
>TRBJ1-6|few|TRBD1|TRBV5-1
TGCGCCAGCAGCCCCGGGACAGGGGGCGTTAATTCACCCCTCCACTTT
CASSPGTGGVNSPLHF
>TRBJ1-2|few|TRBD1|TRBV11-2
TGTGCCAGCAGCTTGGCAGGGGGCTTGGGCTACACCTTC
CASSLAGGLGYTF
>TRBJ1-2|few|.|TRBV9
TGTGCCAGCAGCCCAGGACAACTTAATAACTATGGCTACACCTTC
CASSPGQLNNYGYTF
>TRBJ2-5|few|.|TRBV7-9
TGTGCCAGCAGCCCCTCTCTCCGGGGGGCCCAAGAGACCCAGTACTTC
CASSPSLRGAQETQYF
>TRBJ2-2|few|.|TRBV25-1
TGTGCCAGCAGTCTAGGAGACCGGGAGCTGTTTTTT
CASSLGDRELFF
>TRBJ2-5|few|TRBD1|TRBV5-1
TGCGCCAGCAGCAAGGGACAGGGCATTGGGGGAGAGACCCAGTACTTC
CASSKGQGIGGETQYF
>TRBJ1-6|few|TRBD1|TRBV6-6
TGTGCCAGCAGTTACCAGGGGGCAAATTCACCCCTCCACTTT
CASSYQGANSPLHF
>TRBJ1-6|few|.|TRBV25-1
TGTGCCAGCAGTGAAGGTGCAGGGCCCAATTCACCCCTCCACTTT
CASSEGAGPNSPLHF
>TRBJ1-1|.|TRBD1|TRBV9
TGTGCCAGCAGCGTAGCGACAGGGGGAGGAACTGAAGCTTTCTTT
CASSVATGGGTEAFF
>TRBJ2-3|few|.|TRBV5-1
TGCGCCAGCAGCTTGGAGGGGGCAGATACGCAGTATTTT
CASSLEGADTQYF
>TRBJ2-7|few|.|TRBV9
TGTGCCAGCAGCCTTGGGGGGACCGGCTCCTACGAGCAGTACTTC
CASSLGGTGSYEQYF
>TRBJ2-3|.|TRBD2|TRBV6-5
TGTGCCAGCAGTTACGGCGGGGGGACCACAGATACGCAGTATTTT
CASSYGGGTTDTQYF
>TRBJ1-1|.|TRBD1|TRBV5-4
TGTGCCAGCTCCTCCTGGGACAGTGAAGCTTTCTTT
CASSSWDSEAFF